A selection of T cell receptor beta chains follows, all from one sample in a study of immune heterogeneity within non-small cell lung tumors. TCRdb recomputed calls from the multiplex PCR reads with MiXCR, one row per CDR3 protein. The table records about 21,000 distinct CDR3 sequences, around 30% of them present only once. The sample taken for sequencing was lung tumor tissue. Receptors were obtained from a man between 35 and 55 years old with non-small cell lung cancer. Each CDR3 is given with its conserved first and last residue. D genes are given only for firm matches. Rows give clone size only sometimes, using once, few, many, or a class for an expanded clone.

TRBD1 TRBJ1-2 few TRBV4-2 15 TGTGCCAGCAGCCCCTACGTGGGACAGGGCTATGGCTACACCTTC CASSPYVGQGYGYTF
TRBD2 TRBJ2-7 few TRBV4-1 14 TGCGCCAGCAGCCCAGCGGGAGGAGTATACGAGCAGTACTTC CASSPAGGVYEQYF
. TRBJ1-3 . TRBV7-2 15 TGTGCCAGCAGCGAAAGACACCGCTCTGCAAACACCATATATTTT CASSERHRSANTIYF
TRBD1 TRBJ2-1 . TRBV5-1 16 TGCGCCAGCAGCTTATCCGCGGGACAGGGCTACAATGAGCAGTCCTTC CASSLSAGQGYNEQSF
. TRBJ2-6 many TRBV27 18 TGTGCCAGCAGTTCTGAGGGGTTTAGAACCTCTGGGGCCAACGTCCTGACTTTC CASSSEGFRTSGANVLTF
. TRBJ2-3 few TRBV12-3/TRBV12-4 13 TGTGCCAGCAGTTTAGAGTGGGGCGTTACGCAGTATTTT CASSLEWGVTQYF
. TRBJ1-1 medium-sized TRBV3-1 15 TGTGCCAGCAGCCACACAGGGAGAGTGAACACTGAAGCTTTCTTT CASSHTGRVNTEAFF
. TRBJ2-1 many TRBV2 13 TGTGCCAGCAGGCGACTAGGGGGGAATGAGCAGTTCTTC CASRRLGGNEQFF
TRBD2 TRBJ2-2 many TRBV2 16 TGTGCCAGCAGTGACCCCAGCGGGGGGAACACCGGGGAGCTGTTTTTT CASSDPSGGNTGELFF
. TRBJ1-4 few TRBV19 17 TGTGCCAGTAGTCCGGTTGGGCAGGTCCTCCTTAATGAAAAACTGTTTTTT CASSPVGQVLLNEKLFF
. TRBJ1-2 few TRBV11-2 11 TGTGCCAGCAGCTTTAGGGGGGGCTACACCTTC CASSFRGGYTF
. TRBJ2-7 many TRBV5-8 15 TGTGCCAGCAGCTTAGGAGCGGCCTCCTCCTACGAGCAGTACTTC CASSLGAASSYEQYF
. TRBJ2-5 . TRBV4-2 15 TGTGCCAGCAGCCCCGGGACCCTGTCCCAAGAGACCCAGTACTTC CASSPGTLSQETQYF
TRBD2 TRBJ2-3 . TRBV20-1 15 TGCAGTGCTCGGGGACTAGCGGTCGGCACAGATACGCAGTATTTT CSARGLAVGTDTQYF
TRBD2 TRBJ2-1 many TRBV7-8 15 TGTGCCAGCAGCCCTAGAGTAGCGGGAGAGACTGAGCAGTTCTTC CASSPRVAGETEQFF
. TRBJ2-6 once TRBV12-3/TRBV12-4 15 TGTGCCAGCAGTTTATCGGGATCCGGGGCCGACGTCCTGACTTTC CASSLSGSGADVLTF
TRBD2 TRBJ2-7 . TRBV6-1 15 TGTGCCAGCACCCCCCGTCTAGCGGGAGATTACGGGCAGTACTTC CASTPRLAGDYGQYF
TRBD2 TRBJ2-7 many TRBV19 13 TGTGCCAGTAGTCTTCTGGCGGGAGAGGGGCAGTACTTC CASSLLAGEGQYF
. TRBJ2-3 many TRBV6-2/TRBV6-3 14 TGTGCCACTACTCCCCCGGGGAGCACAGATACGCAGTATTTT CATTPPGSTDTQYF
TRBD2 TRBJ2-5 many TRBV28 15 TGTGCCAGCAGTTCATTAGCGGGAGGTCGGGAGACCCAGTACTTC CASSSLAGGRETQYF
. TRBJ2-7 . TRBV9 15 TGTGCCAGAAGCGTGTCCGGGACCTCAGGGGACGAGCAGTACTTC CARSVSGTSGDEQYF
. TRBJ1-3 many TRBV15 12 TGTGCCACCAGGGAGTTTGGAAACACCATATATTTT CATREFGNTIYF
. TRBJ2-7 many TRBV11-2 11 TGTGCCAGCAGCTTAGTGGGCGAGCAGTACTTC CASSLVGEQYF
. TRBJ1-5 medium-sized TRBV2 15 TGTGCCAGCAGTGAAGCGCAGGCCGGGACTCAGCCCCAGCATTTT CASSEAQAGTQPQHF
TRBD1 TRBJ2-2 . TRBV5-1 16 TGCGCCAGCAGCTTGGCCCCGACAGGGGTGGTCGGGGAGCTGTTTTTT CASSLAPTGVVGELFF
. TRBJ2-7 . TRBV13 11 TGTGCCAGCAGCTTAGATCGCGACCAATACTTC CASSLDRDQYF
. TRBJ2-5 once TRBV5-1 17 TGCGCCAGCAGCTTGCGCGGTGCGGAGGATGTCTTCGAGACACAGTACTTC CASSLRGAEDVFETQYF
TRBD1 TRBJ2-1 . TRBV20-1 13 TGCAGTGCCCCGTCCGACAGGGGGCGAGAGCAGTTCTTC CSAPSDRGREQFF
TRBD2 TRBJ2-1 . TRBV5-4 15 TGTGCCAGCAGCCCGGGACTAGCGGATTCGGGTGAGCAGTTCTTC CASSPGLADSGEQFF